This T cell receptor (beta chain) stems from a study of T cells in Graves' hyperthyroidism and ophthalmopathy. Amplified TCR beta CDR3 regions came from RNA transcripts. First-round RT-PCR of the TCR CDR3 relied on the HTBI primer set. TCRdb re-called the multiplex PCR reads through MiXCR, storing one row per CDR3 protein. The data show hundreds of thousands of distinct CDR3 sequences, over 35% seen once. Exclusions: uncontrolled infection, other autoimmune disease, pregnancy, lactation. Clinical symptoms, serum thyroxine and TRAb, thyroid ultrasound and orbital computed tomography were used for the diagnoses. The ends lost 4 bases at V and 4 bases at J; junction bases unmatched: 10. This CDR3 spans 16 amino acids. Per germline, CDR1 LNHDA and CDR2 SQIVND (reference sequence). This clonotype has just a few counts.

J is TRBJ1-5 and V is TRBV19; TRBD1 agrees at 7 bases. Sequenced sample: blood. This TCR came from a woman in her thirties or forties with Graves' hyperthyroidism. CDR3 residues: CASSTGGQPLNQPQHF. The DNA for the CDR3 is TGTGCCAGTAGTACGGGGGGACAGCCGCTTAATCAGCCCCAGCATTTT.